Included here is one T cell receptor beta chain sequence, with context. Its cognate antigen has yet to be identified. Per-base quality was not reported, and no clone a single base away is much larger than it. The method was RT-PCR. The instrument was an Illumina HiSeq 2500. Through fastp at Q25 and MiXCR, TCRdb rebuilt clones from the public reads, retaining in-frame beta chains. Every CDR3 protein is listed once, alongside the most common genes and DNA of its rows. Here the sample has more than 550,000 distinct CDR3 sequences; over 9% occur a single time. The ten largest clones add up to about 11% of the sample. These data belong to a study of response to subunit inactivated influenza vaccine (dated by TCRdb to the late 2010s). Turning to the overall study: Deep quantitative profiling of the T cell receptor repertoire was used in the study to follow responses to a trivalent subunit inactivated influenza vaccine. What the study reported, not specific to this receptor: It was suggested by the authors that each seasonal influenza vaccination may recruit only a limited number of new T cells.

The V and J ends are trimmed by 5 bases and 6 bases, leaving 20 bases between them. CDR1 and CDR2 were assigned from the germline V gene (reference sequence) as SEHNR and FQNEAQ. The CDR3 sequence holds 16 residues, the cysteine and phenylalanine included. The retained sequence is limited to the CDR3, 48 bases, with the frame set at the first base. These sequences were also reported in another study, on T cells expressing NK-cell markers. The second study also describes: TCR beta cDNA libraries were made by 5'RACE template switching that added a universal primer site and unique molecular identifiers. In sorted CD3+CD56+NKG2C+, CD3+CD56+NKG2C- and CD3+CD56-NKG2C+ T-cell subsets from several donors, TCR beta-chain repertoires were profiled. Seven of the eight sequenced donors were HCMV-seropositive and one was HCMV-seronegative. To restrict sorting to alphabetaTCR-expressing T cells, an anti-gammadeltaTCR antibody was added in several experiments. In six donors, the dominant CD3+CD56+NKG2C+ clonotypes were among the top 10 CD8+ clonotypes and accounted for about 1.0-7.0% of CD8+ T cells. Those dominant clonotypes were again the most abundant among CD3+CD56-NKG2C+ cells in a handful of donors, at about 25-65%. Whether the expanded NKG2C-expressing T cell clones were specific for HCMV antigens was left unclear. The eight sequenced donors were randomly selected healthy volunteers, three men and five women. HCMV serostatus was determined by detecting HCMV-specific IgG in serum with a commercial ELISA kit. Peripheral blood mononuclear cells were isolated from blood by Ficoll density gradient centrifugation. For five to seven donors, bulk peripheral blood T-cell repertoires were also sequenced from unsorted PBMC. Synthesis of cDNA was primed from the TCR beta constant segment and was followed by two consecutive PCR amplification steps. Libraries were sequenced as 2 x 150 bp reads on Illumina HiSeq 2000/2500, MiSeq or NextSeq. MIGEC was used to demultiplex reads and group the reads by UMI, and MiTCR was used to assemble and quantify clonotypes. Only TCR cDNA sequences supported by at least two reads were kept to exclude erroneous sequences. The tcR package was used for downstream repertoire analysis, and clonotypes were matched across fractions by CDR3 nucleotide sequence plus V segment. Antigen specificity was annotated against VDJdb with VDJmatch, allowing one amino acid substitution in CDR3.

Rearrangement joined TRBV7-9 to TRBJ2-1; the D segment is perhaps TRBD1 or TRBD2, each sharing 5 matched bases. Source: PBMCs from blood, taken on the day of vaccination. This clonotype originated in a man aged 50 to 59 who received an inactivated influenza vaccine. Donor details come from another sample of the same person, matched by shared clones. At the DNA level, the sequence is TGTGCCAGCAGCCAATCCCCGGGGCTAGCTAGCAATGAGCAGTTCTTC. Translated, it gives CASSQSPGLASNEQFF.